This TCR beta chain was found in a study of T-cell memory formation after mild COVID-19. TCRdb reprocessed the 5' RACE reads with MiXCR, giving one entry per CDR3 protein. The data show more than 150,000 distinct CDR3 sequences, about 9.9% seen once. This CDR3 has 12 residues. Germline V gives CDR1 SGHRS, CDR2 YFSETQ. The trim removed 4 bases at V and 9 bases at J, leaving 7 bases unmatched. Sequenced material: PBMCs or a T cell subset sorted from them (not recorded which). This chain links TRBV5-1 with TRBJ2-7, with 7 bases fitting TRBD1. The receptor was isolated from a man aged 18 to 29 who had mild COVID-19 (a few samples of this study predate the infection). Cell type and time point are not known. The CDR3 here is CASSRDSSRQYF. The CDR3 nucleotides read TGCGCCAGCAGCCGGGACAGCTCTCGGCAGTACTTC.